These 13 T cell receptor beta chains were all obtained from the same sample, sequenced in a study of PD-1 blockade in classical Hodgkin lymphoma (dated by TCRdb to 2020 to 2021). Read against the paper, the sample's time point label means: cycle 4 day 1 (C4D1), after 5 to 7 weeks of nivolumab. Every trial patient had relapsed after autologous stem cell transplantation, and cohorts A, B and C differed in prior brentuximab vedotin exposure. The library relied on the immunoSEQ multiplex PCR assay. The table was pulled from immuneACCESS by TCRdb, which kept in-frame rearrangements only. Such tables lose some clones; where checked, under half of the loss comes from unresolved V genes, and the rest has no known cause. This sample comprises 20,000 to 25,000 clones, over 60% of them detected only once. About a fifth of the sample is in the top ten clones. The sequencing here drew on peripheral blood mononuclear cells (PBMCs), taken before the fourth cycle of nivolumab. The source of these receptors is a human donor with classical Hodgkin lymphoma.

V gene TRBV6-5 combines with J gene TRBJ2-7, with D unclear. Trimming took off 2 bases at V and 3 bases at J, with 8 bases between the two ends. Germline V lookup: CDR1 MNHEY, CDR2 SVGAGI. This CDR3 comprises 13 residues. CDR3 coding DNA: TGTGCCAGCAGTTACGCCCAAGTCTACGAGCAGTACTTC. It yields the protein CASSYAQVYEQYF.

CDR3 protein: CAISDRDGNTIYF. CDR3 bases: TGTGCCATCAGTGACAGGGATGGAAACACCATATATTTT. The chain recombines TRBV10-3 with TRBJ1-3, with D maybe TRBD1 (5 bases). The CDR3 sequence is 13 residues long. Germline CDR1 is ENHRY and CDR2 is SYGVKD. V was pared by 3 bases and J by 3 bases, with 6 bases between.

V gene TRBV6-5 combines with J gene TRBJ1-2, with a possible D match to TRBD1 (5 bases). The CDR3 loop spans 16 amino acids. Germline CDR1 is MNHEY and CDR2 is SVGAGI. Trimming took 1 base from V and 6 from J, leaving 18 bases between them. The CDR3 DNA reads as TGTGCCAGCAGTTACTTGGGCCCGGGGGAGGGTAATGGCTACACCTTC. Residues: CASSYLGPGEGNGYTF.

By sample fraction, this clone is medium-sized (0.01 to 0.1%). The chain links TRBV5-1 to TRBJ2-7; weak D call: TRBD1 (6 bases). Trimming took 4 bases from V and 3 from J, leaving 11 bases between them. The germline V gene has CDR1 SGHRS and CDR2 YFSETQ. This CDR3 spans 13 amino acids. CDR3 coding DNA: TGCGCCAGCAGCCCGCCGGACAGCTACGAGCAGTACTTC. It is translated as CASSPPDSYEQYF.

This clone appeared a single time. The chain recombines TRBV5-1 with TRBJ2-7; 9 bases line up with TRBD1. Germline CDR1 and CDR2: SGHRS and YFSETQ. V lost 5 bases and J lost 2; bases outside the gene matches: 5. This CDR3 contains 14 residues. CDR3 in amino acids: CASRTGTGTYEQYF. CDR3 DNA: TGCGCCAGCAGAACCGGGACAGGGACCTACGAGCAGTACTTC.

The J gene is TRBJ2-1, the V gene TRBV7-2; 8 nucleotides line up with TRBD2. The length of the CDR3 is 15 residues. CDR1 and CDR2 (germline): SGHTA, FQGNSA. Trimming removed 5 bases from V and 10 bases from J; junction bases left unmatched: 13. The CDR3 bases are TGTGCCAGCAGCCTCCGACAAACAGCGGGAGACGAGCAGTTCTTC. As protein: CASSLRQTAGDEQFF.

This clone was seen just once. V is TRBV6-5 and J is TRBJ2-7; 8 bases are shared with TRBD1. Looked up from germline, CDR1 is MNHEY and CDR2 is SVGAGI. V shed 5 bases, J shed 5 bases, and the junction held 5 bases outside the gene matches. This CDR3 has 13 residues. The chain's CDR3 is CASSKDRGHEQYF. In nucleotides, the CDR3 is TGTGCCAGCAGTAAAGACAGGGGCCACGAGCAGTACTTC.

This clone was seen more than once but under ten times. The gene calls are TRBV7-9 and TRBJ1-1; D is undetermined. CDR3 length equals 14 residues. CDR1 SEHNR and CDR2 FQNEAQ come from the germline V gene (reference sequence). The V and J ends lost 3 bases and 1 base respectively, with 9 bases between them. The CDR3 DNA reads as TGTGCCAGCAGCTTTCACAGTCAGAACACTGAAGCTTTCTTT. This codes for CASSFHSQNTEAFF.

The genes are TRBV5-1 and TRBJ2-7; TRBD2 aligns across 8 bases. V was clipped by 3 bases and J by 4 bases; unmatched bases: 9. This CDR3 spans 15 amino acids. The V gene's germline CDR1 is SGHRS and CDR2 YFSETQ. In DNA form, the CDR3 reads TGCGCCAGCAGCTCATCTTTGGTAGCGGGGTACGAGCAGTACTTC. It encodes CASSSSLVAGYEQYF.

The rearrangement joins TRBV5-8 to TRBJ1-2; no clear D. CDR3 size: 12 residues. Between the trimmed V and J ends, which lost 0 bases and 1 base, there was a span of 1 base. Looked up from germline, CDR1 is SGHTS and CDR2 is YDEGEE. DNA of the CDR3: TGTGCCAGCAGCTTGGTTAACTATGGCTACACCTTC. This gives the protein CASSLVNYGYTF.

Remarks on this clone: Since no conserved phenylalanine or tryptophan closes the CDR3, a read error is the likely cause. It is unclear where the CDR3 begins or ends on the DNA, so no DNA is shown, and the CDR3 is as TCRdb lists it. V and J are TRBV20-1 and TRBJ2-7; whether TRBD2, the table's D call, matches the DNA was not checked. Germline V lookup: CDR1 DFQATT, CDR2 SNEGSKA (reference sequence). 11 amino acids form the CDR3, both terminal residues included. The CDR3 sequence: CSASPGGLYHL.

This chain uses TRBV7-6 with TRBJ1-5, with D tentatively TRBD1 (5 bases). V was pared by 1 base and J by 2 bases, with 15 bases between. CDR3 size: 17 residues. CDR1 is SGHVS, CDR2 FNYEAQ, per germline. The CDR3 DNA is TGTGCCAGCAGCTTAGTGTTTGGCAGGGCGGGCAATCAGCCCCAGCATTTT. The encoded protein is CASSLVFGRAGNQPQHF. The whole variable domain, remainder taken from reference TRBV7-6 and TRBJ1-5, is GAGVSQSPRYKVTKRGQDVALRCDPISGHVSLYWYRQALGQGPEFLTYFNYEAQQDKSGLPNDRFSAERPEGSISTLTIQRTEQRDSAMYRCASSLVFGRAGNQPQHFGDGTRLSIL.

The V call is TRBV10-3, the J call TRBJ1-2, with no clear D. The germline V gene encodes CDR1 ENHRY and CDR2 SYGVKD. V lost 10 bases and J 2 bases, leaving 8 bases between the germline ends. The CDR3 runs to 11 residues. This CDR3 reads CATSPNYGYTF. In DNA form, the CDR3 reads TGTGCCACCTCACCCAACTATGGCTACACCTTC.